This paragraph covers one TCR beta chain sequence. Its antigen is as yet unknown. These data originate in a study of CD8 T cells in Susac syndrome. The overall study: The Susac syndrome patients were therapy-naive, on corticosteroids, or on intravenous immunoglobulin alone at blood draw. Broader study findings: The relatively small number of individuals in the TCR sequencing and HLA analysis was acknowledged by the study.

Sequencing of TCR beta was carried out in blood CD8+ and CD4+ T cells. The Susac syndrome patients fit the recently defined diagnostic criteria for definite or probable disease. V lost 3 bases to trimming and J lost 0 bases, with 7 bases between them. The CDR3 is 14 amino acids. Germline assignment: CDR1 SGDLS and CDR2 YYNGEE. The RNA, 0.5 to 1 ug, was put through reverse transcription using random hexamers. Using its own MiXCR run on the immunoSEQ multiplex PCR reads, TCRdb lists one record per CDR3 protein. The table includes about 80,000 distinct CDR3 sequences, around 93% detected once. This TCR came from a human donor with Susac syndrome. Sequences were obtained from CD4+ T cells from PBMCs. J is TRBJ1-3 and V is TRBV9; D is undetermined. The CDR3 here is CASSAESSGNTIYF. In DNA, the CDR3 is TGTGCCAGCAGCGCAGAGTCCTCTGGAAACACCATATATTTT. Full variable domain (rest looked up from reference TRBV9 and TRBJ1-3): DSGVTQTPKHLITATGQRVTLRCSPRSGDLSVYWYQQSLDQGLQFLIQYYNGEERAKGNILERFSAQQFPDLHSELNLSSLELGDSALYFCASSAESSGNTIYFGEGSWLTVV.